This entry describes one T cell receptor beta chain. The record originates from a study of T cell repertoires in cytomegalovirus infection. Via MiXCR, TCRdb re-called the reads, giving one row per CDR3 protein. The sample consists of about 740,000 distinct CDR3 sequences, approximately 34% of them appearing once. The CDR3 has 17 residues. Trimming took 4 bases from V and 2 from J, leaving 19 bases between them. Looked up from germline, CDR1 is MNHNS and CDR2 is SASEGT. The source is a human donor in good health (CMV status not recorded). Some clones in this sample may be carry-over from other donors' samples. This chain connects TRBV6-1 to TRBJ2-3; no firm D call. Sequenced: PBMCs. CDR3 sequence: CASSAPLLGRSTDTQYF. The CDR3, as DNA: TGTGCCAGCAGTGCTCCGCTTCTAGGACGGTCCACAGATACGCAGTATTTT.